The clone carrying this T cell receptor beta chain was counted between two and nine times. Its antigen is unidentified. The trim removed 0 bases at V and 6 bases at J, leaving 7 bases unmatched. The CDR3 sequence is 15 residues long. CDR1 and CDR2 from the germline V gene are DFQATT and SNEGSKA (reference sequence). All patients reached thyroid surgery having received no treatment beforehand. This record comes from a study of metastatic and nonmetastatic thyroid tumors. Study findings and constraints: As reported, TCR beta diversity in blood and tumor was significantly higher in malignant thyroid tumors than in benign nodules.

TCRdb re-called the PCR reads via MiXCR. The sample holds 16,000 or so clones, about 25% seen once. This TCR derives from a female donor with papillary thyroid cancer or a benign thyroid nodule (not recorded which). Some clones in this sample may be carry-over from other donors' samples. Sequenced material: adjacent normal tissue. The chain carries TRBV20-1 and TRBJ2-1, with 8 bases lining up with TRBD2. The CDR3 loop reads CSARDVREGSNEQFF. In nucleotides, the CDR3 is TGCAGTGCTAGAGATGTCCGGGAGGGCAGCAATGAGCAGTTCTTC.